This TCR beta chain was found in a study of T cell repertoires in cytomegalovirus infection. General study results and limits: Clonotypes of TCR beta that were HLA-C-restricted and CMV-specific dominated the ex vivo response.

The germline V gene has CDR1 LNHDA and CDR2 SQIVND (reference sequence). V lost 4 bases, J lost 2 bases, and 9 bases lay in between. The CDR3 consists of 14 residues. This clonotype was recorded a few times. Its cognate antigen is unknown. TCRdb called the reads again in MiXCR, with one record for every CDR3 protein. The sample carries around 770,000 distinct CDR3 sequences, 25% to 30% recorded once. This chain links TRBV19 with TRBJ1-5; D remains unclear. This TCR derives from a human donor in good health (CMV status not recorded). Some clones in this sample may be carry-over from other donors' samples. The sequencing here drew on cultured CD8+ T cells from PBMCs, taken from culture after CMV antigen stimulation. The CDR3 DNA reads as TGTGCCAGTAGTACCGGGCAGGGCAATCAGCCCCAGCATTTT. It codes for CASSTGQGNQPQHF.